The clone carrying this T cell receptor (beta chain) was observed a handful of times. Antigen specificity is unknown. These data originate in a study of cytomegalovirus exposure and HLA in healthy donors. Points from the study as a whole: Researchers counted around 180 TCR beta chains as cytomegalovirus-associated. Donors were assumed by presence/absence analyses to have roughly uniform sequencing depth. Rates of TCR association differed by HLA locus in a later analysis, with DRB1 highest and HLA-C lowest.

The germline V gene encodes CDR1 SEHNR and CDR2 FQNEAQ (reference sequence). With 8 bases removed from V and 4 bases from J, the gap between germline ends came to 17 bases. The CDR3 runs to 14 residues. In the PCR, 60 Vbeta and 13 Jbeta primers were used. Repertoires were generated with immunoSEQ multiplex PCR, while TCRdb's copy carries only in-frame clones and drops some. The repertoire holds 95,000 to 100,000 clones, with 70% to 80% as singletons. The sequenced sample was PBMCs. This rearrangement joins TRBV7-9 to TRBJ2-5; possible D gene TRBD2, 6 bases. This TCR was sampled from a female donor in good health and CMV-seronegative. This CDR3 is CASSGSRGGETQYF. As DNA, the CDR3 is TGTGCCAGCTCGGGAAGTCGGGGAGGAGAGACCCAGTACTTC.